These 17 T cell receptor beta chains were all obtained from the same sample, sequenced in a study of blood T cell repertoires in COVID-19. Sequencing used immunoSEQ multiplex PCR; TCRdb keeps in-frame clones, though not all of them. The table has a few hundred thousand clones, 70% to 85% seen once. Sequencing input: peripheral blood. The receptors come from a human donor with acute or convalescent COVID-19. The donor label of this sample is uncertain.

The CDR3 spells CASSYRGGPSNEQFF. The CDR3 DNA is TGTGCCAGCAGTTACAGGGGGGGGCCCTCCAATGAGCAGTTCTTC. The rearrangement links TRBV6-2 or TRBV6-3 to TRBJ2-1, with a possible D match to TRBD2 (7 bases). CDR3 length equals 15 residues. V was shortened by 2 bases and J by 6 bases, with 14 bases between the two germline ends. CDR1 is MNHEY, CDR2 SVGEGT, per germline.

The chain's CDR3 is CAWKPRSGGTDTQYF. The CDR3 DNA reads TGTGCCTGGAAACCCCGAAGCGGGGGCACAGATACGCAGTATTTT. V usage is TRBV30 and J usage is TRBJ2-3; 7 bases are shared with TRBD2. Looked up from germline, CDR1 is GTSNPN and CDR2 is SVGIG (reference sequence). V shed 4 bases, J shed 1 base, and the junction held 8 bases outside the gene matches. This CDR3 has 15 residues.

The rearrangement joins TRBV30 to TRBJ1-2; perhaps TRBD1 as D (6 bases). The V gene's germline CDR1 is GTSNPN and CDR2 SVGIG (reference sequence). The CDR3 runs 15 residues. Trimming left V 1 base short and J 4 bases short, with 16 bases between. The CDR3 DNA follows: TGTGCCTGGAGTGGACCAGGGGTGGGTGGCTATGGCTACACCTTC. It specifies CAWSGPGVGGYGYTF.

The rearrangement links TRBV5-1 to TRBJ1-2; 7 nucleotides align to TRBD1. Trimming cost V 2 bases and J 4 bases; bases outside gene matches: 17. In germline, CDR1 is SGHRS, CDR2 YFSETQ. This CDR3 is built from 18 residues. The chain's CDR3 is CASSLSGGINRGVYGYTF. The CDR3 nucleotides read TGCGCCAGCAGCTTATCCGGCGGAATAAACAGGGGAGTCTATGGCTACACCTTC.

This clone was seen a few times. The chain combines TRBV5-1 with TRBJ2-2; 9 nucleotides match TRBD1. The germline gives CDR1 SGHRS, CDR2 YFSETQ. Germline trimming cut 10 bases from V and 7 bases from J; bases unmatched to any gene: 8. CDR3 length: 13 amino acids. CDR3: CAAGDRAIGELFF. In DNA, the CDR3 is TGCGCCGCGGGGGACAGGGCGATCGGGGAGCTGTTTTTT. Drawing the rest from reference TRBV5-1 and TRBJ2-2, the complete variable domain is KAGVTQTPRYLIKTRGQQVTLSCSPISGHRSVSWYQQTPGQGLQFLFEYFSETQRNKGNFPGRFSGRQFSNSRSEMNVSTLELGDSALYLCAAGDRAIGELFFGEGSRLTVL.

The V call is TRBV15, the J call TRBJ1-3; 8 bases match TRBD1. The germline V gene has CDR1 LNHNV and CDR2 YYDKDF (reference sequence). CDR3 length equals 17 residues. V shed 1 base and J 6 bases; nucleotides not matched to a gene: 11. The CDR3 reads CATSRGLPGGAENTIYF. CDR3 DNA: TGTGCCACCAGCAGAGGGTTACCAGGGGGCGCCGAAAACACCATATATTTT. Full variable domain (remainder filled in from reference TRBV15 and TRBJ1-3): DAMVIQNPRYQVTQFGKPVTLSCSQTLNHNVMYWYQQKSSQAPKLLFHYYDKDFNNEADTPDNFQSRRPNTSFCFLDIRSPGLGDTAMYLCATSRGLPGGAENTIYFGEGSWLTVV.

This chain joins TRBV4-1 and TRBJ2-7, with D possibly TRBD1 on 6 matching bases. The V gene lost 1 base and the J gene lost 3 bases, with 10 bases spanning the gap. The CDR3 runs to 14 residues. Germline loops: CDR1 MGHRA, CDR2 YSYEKL. The CDR3 DNA reads as TGCGCCAGCAGCCAAGCTGGGGGCTACTACGAGCAGTACTTC. Its translation is CASSQAGGYYEQYF.

The J gene is TRBJ1-2, the V gene TRBV9; maybe TRBD1 (6 bases). Trimming pared 4 bases from V and 4 bases from J, leaving 17 bases between. The germline CDR1 and CDR2 sequences are SGDLS and YYNGEE. This CDR3 has 15 amino acids. CDR3 residues: CASSPREGQSYGYTF. The CDR3 DNA sequence: TGTGCCAGCAGCCCGAGGGAAGGACAGAGCTATGGCTACACCTTC.

The chain recombines TRBV4-1 with TRBJ1-6, with 10 bases identical to TRBD1. The CDR3 totals 15 residues. V trimming: 6 bases; J trimming: 8 bases; junction bases outside the gene matches: 7. The V gene's germline CDR1 is MGHRA and CDR2 YSYEKL. CDR3 coding DNA: TGCGCCAGCAGTCAACAGGGGACAGGGGATTCACCCCTCCACTTT. This sequence encodes CASSQQGTGDSPLHF.

This clone appeared a few times. The chain uses TRBV3-1 (or the pseudogene TRBV3-2) and TRBJ1-2; D possibly corresponds to TRBD1 (5 bases). The CDR3 covers 14 residues. Germline V CDR1 and CDR2: LGHDT, YNNKEL (reference sequence). Trimming shortened V by 3 bases and J by 5 bases, and 13 bases separated the two germline ends. CDR3 in DNA: TGTGCCAGCAGCCAGGGAATCAACAGGTATGGCTACACCTTC. This translates into CASSQGINRYGYTF.

This clone showed up just once. The rearrangement joins TRBV2 to TRBJ1-5; 7 nucleotides agree with TRBD1. The ends lost 5 bases at V and 8 bases at J; junction bases unmatched: 9. CDR1 and CDR2 (germline): SNHLY, FYNNEI. The CDR3 length is 14 residues. The DNA for the CDR3 is TGTGCCAGCAGTCTCCAACAGGGGACGGAGCCCCAGCATTTT. This gives the protein CASSLQQGTEPQHF.

This clone occurred a few times. This chain uses TRBV5-6 with TRBJ2-7; 9 bases are shared with TRBD2. The germline gives CDR1 SGHDT, CDR2 YYEEEE. J gave up 5 bases and V 0 bases, and 6 bases lay outside the gene matches. CDR3 length: 15 amino acids. CDR3 loop: CASSLVAGGPNEQYF. The DNA of the CDR3 is TGTGCCAGCAGCTTGGTGGCGGGAGGGCCCAACGAGCAGTACTTC.

A remark on this clone: Other DNA sequences in this specimen translate into the identical CDR3. The J gene is TRBJ2-3, the V gene TRBV4-2; TRBD2 is a possible D gene (6 bases). CDR1 is LGHNA and CDR2 is YNFKEQ in the germline V gene. The CDR3 is 14 residues long. The V end was cut by 4 bases, the J end by 1 base, with 9 bases between. For the CDR3, the DNA is TGTGCCAGCAGCCGCCAGCGGGGCACAGATACGCAGTATTTT. It is translated as CASSRQRGTDTQYF.

The genes are TRBV20-1 and TRBJ1-2; perhaps TRBD1 as D (5 bases). This CDR3 contains 11 residues. The V gene's germline CDR1 is DFQATT and CDR2 SNEGSKA (reference sequence). Trimming removed 4 bases at V and 10 bases at J, with 13 bases between. The CDR3: CSAKIQGPYTF. CDR3 nucleotide sequence: TGCAGTGCTAAGATCCAGGGCCCCTACACCTTC.

This clone was seen a handful of times. The genes are TRBV19 and TRBJ1-6; tentatively, D is TRBD1 (6 bases). The germline V gene has CDR1 LNHDA and CDR2 SQIVND (reference sequence). The germline V and J ends were trimmed by 3 bases and 3 bases, with 18 bases remaining between them. The CDR3 consists of 18 residues. The CDR3 DNA is TGTGCCAGTAGTATCCTACGAGGGGGGGTGAACTATAATTCACCCCTCCACTTT. Translation: CASSILRGGVNYNSPLHF.

This clone was observed a handful of times. The chain combines TRBV28 with TRBJ1-6, with TRBD1 as a possible D gene (5 bases). Germline CDR1 is MDHEN and CDR2 is SYDVKM. This CDR3 contains 17 residues. V gave up 2 bases and J gave up 12 bases, with 23 bases separating them. In nucleotides, the CDR3 is TGTGCCAGCAGTTTAGGGGCGCCGACAGTTGTTCCAAGACCCCTCCACTTT. This encodes CASSLGAPTVVPRPLHF.

The chain recombines TRBV7-2 with TRBJ1-2, with D tentatively TRBD1 (6 bases). This CDR3 has 14 amino acids. V shed 1 base and J shed 6 bases, with 12 bases lying between them. Germline V gene data show CDR1 as SGHTA and CDR2 as FQGNSA. DNA for the CDR3: TGTGCCAGCAGCTTAGGGGGACAAACAAATGGCTACACCTTC. The encoded protein is CASSLGGQTNGYTF.